One and the same sample provided the 17 T cell receptor beta chains below, sequenced in a study of shared clonotypes between healthy human individuals. Only in-frame clones appear in the TCRdb table, and some are missing; sequencing was by immunoSEQ multiplex PCR. Of about 2.3 million clones listed, 80% to 95% were seen once; the top ten hold 0.39%. The sequenced sample was naive CD4+ T cells from PBMCs. Subset reported: CD45RA+ positively selected. These receptors were taken from a young man in good health. Some clones in this sample may be carry-over from other donors' samples.

The chain couples TRBV9 to TRBJ2-7; no reliable D call. This CDR3 has 14 residues. Trimming pared 3 bases from V and 2 bases from J, leaving 12 bases between. The V gene's germline CDR1 is SGDLS and CDR2 YYNGEE. This CDR3 is CASSATEWAYEQYF. CDR3 coding DNA: TGTGCCAGCAGCGCCACGGAGTGGGCCTACGAGCAGTACTTC.

The CDR3 region has the DNA TGTGCCAGCTCCTCCGACCGGGGCGGGGCCTATGGCTACACCTTC. Translated, it gives CASSSDRGGAYGYTF. The chain employs TRBV18 and TRBJ1-2, with D possibly matching TRBD1 (5 bases). V dropped 6 bases and J dropped 4 bases, with 18 bases sitting between them. Germline CDR1 is KGHSH and CDR2 is LQKENI. The CDR3 sequence is 15 residues long. Based on the CDR3 plus reference TRBV18 and TRBJ1-2, the full variable domain is NAGVMQNPRHLVRRRGQEARLRCSPMKGHSHVYWYRQLPEEGLKFMVYLQKENIIDESGMPKERFSAEFPKEGPSILRIQQVVRGDSAAYFCASSSDRGGAYGYTFGSGTRLTVV.

This clone was detected only once. V and J are TRBV2 and TRBJ2-6, with D possibly TRBD1 on 5 matching bases. Germline CDR1 reads SNHLY; CDR2 reads FYNNEI. The ends were cut back, 3 bases at V and 7 bases at J, with 13 bases in the middle. CDR3 length: 15 amino acids. The CDR3 DNA follows: TGTGCCAGCAGTGACCAACAGGCCGCAGCCAACGTCCTGACTTTC. It encodes CASSDQQAAANVLTF.

The rearrangement links TRBV7-9 to TRBJ2-2, with D maybe TRBD2 (6 bases). Trimming took off 5 bases at V and 4 bases at J, with 14 bases between the two ends. The CDR3 loop spans 15 amino acids. Germline V CDR1 and CDR2: SEHNR, FQNEAQ (reference sequence). This CDR3 reads CASSPVPGGTGELFF. CDR3 sequence (DNA): TGTGCCAGCAGCCCTGTCCCCGGGGGCACCGGGGAGCTGTTTTTT.

The chain has TRBV5-1 and TRBJ1-5; TRBD1 might be the D (5 bases). Germline CDR1 SGHRS, CDR2 YFSETQ. This CDR3 region has 15 residues. Trimming cost V 1 base and J 0 bases, with 8 bases left between them. DNA for the CDR3: TGCGCCAGCAGCTTGACAGGCCATAGCAATCAGCCCCAGCATTTT. Its protein product is CASSLTGHSNQPQHF.

This chain links TRBV6-6 with TRBJ2-1; no definite D call. Germline values: CDR1 MNHNY, CDR2 SVGAGI (reference sequence). Trimming removed 2 bases at V and 1 base at J, with 9 bases between. This CDR3 spans 15 amino acids. This CDR3 is CASSYDAASYNEQFF. DNA for the CDR3: TGTGCCAGCAGTTACGACGCAGCATCCTACAATGAGCAGTTCTTC.

The rearrangement uses TRBV6-1 and TRBJ1-2; D is ambiguous. V was shortened by 6 bases and J by 0 bases, with 2 bases between the two germline ends. Germline CDR1 MNHNS, CDR2 SASEGT. This CDR3 spans 11 amino acids. The CDR3 spells CASRSNYGYTF. The CDR3, as DNA: TGTGCCAGCAGATCTAACTATGGCTACACCTTC.

The rearrangement uses TRBV2 and TRBJ1-3, with TRBD1 as a possible D gene (5 bases). CDR3 size: 16 residues. V dropped 10 bases and J dropped 0 bases, with 19 bases sitting between them. CDR1 is SNHLY and CDR2 is FYNNEI in the germline V gene. The CDR3 DNA reads TGTGCCATCGTAAGACCGGGACGTATCTCTGGAAACACCATATATTTT. Amino acid sequence: CAIVRPGRISGNTIYF.

The rearrangement links TRBV11-2 to TRBJ1-4; no firm D call. This CDR3 is 15 amino acids long. The germline V and J ends were trimmed by 4 bases and 3 bases, with 12 bases remaining between them. Germline CDR1 and CDR2: SGHAT and FQNNGV. The CDR3 reads CASSSPRPSNEKLFF. The DNA for the CDR3 is TGTGCCAGCAGCTCTCCCCGCCCGTCTAATGAAAAACTGTTTTTT.

The chain recombines TRBV7-7 with TRBJ2-5, with 7 bases identical to TRBD2. Germline V CDR1 and CDR2: SSHAT, FNYEAQ (reference sequence). This CDR3 contains 15 residues. Trimming cost V 3 bases and J 4 bases; bases outside gene matches: 8. As DNA, the CDR3 is TGTGCCAGCAGCTTGGGCGGGAGTTTGACAGAGACCCAGTACTTC. The encoded protein is CASSLGGSLTETQYF.

The CDR3 loop reads CASRLSGQNIQYF. DNA for the CDR3: TGTGCCAGCAGACTCAGCGGGCAAAACATTCAGTACTTC. The chain has TRBV6-5 and TRBJ2-4; possibly TRBD2 for D (6 bases). The CDR3 extends over 13 amino acids. The V end lost 6 bases, the J end lost 5 bases, and 11 bases lay between the germline ends. Germline CDR1 is MNHEY and CDR2 is SVGAGI.

The J gene is TRBJ1-5, the V gene TRBV6-6, with TRBD1 as a possible D gene (5 bases). CDR3 size: 15 residues. Trimming stripped 8 bases from V and 0 bases from J, with 14 bases between. CDR1 and CDR2 from the germline V gene are MNHNY and SVGAGI (reference sequence). The CDR3, as DNA: TGTGCCAGCCGTCAGGGACGGGCTAGCAATCAGCCCCAGCATTTT. This gives the protein CASRQGRASNQPQHF.

The sample holds one count of this clone. V and J are TRBV4-1 and TRBJ2-3, with TRBD2 identical over 11 bases. V trimming: 0 bases; J trimming: 5 bases; junction bases outside the gene matches: 13. Germline V lookup: CDR1 MGHRA, CDR2 YSYEKL. This CDR3 is built from 19 residues. CDR3 protein: CASSQDGVAGGGIKDTQYF. For the CDR3, the DNA is TGCGCCAGCAGCCAAGATGGAGTAGCGGGAGGGGGCATTAAAGATACGCAGTATTTT.

Remarks on this clone: The sample contains more than one DNA sequence encoding this CDR3. The V gene is TRBV5-1, the J gene TRBJ2-3; 8 positions match TRBD2. J gave up 0 bases and V 1 base, and 1 base lay outside the gene matches. The CDR3 runs 15 residues. Looked up from germline, CDR1 is SGHRS and CDR2 is YFSETQ. CDR3 sequence: CASSLRLASTDTQYF. The CDR3 DNA is TGCGCCAGCAGCTTGAGACTAGCGAGCACAGATACGCAGTATTTT.

The chain links TRBV15 to TRBJ1-4; D is perhaps TRBD1 (5 bases). V was clipped by 9 bases and J by 0 bases, with 17 bases between them. The germline CDR1 and CDR2 sequences are LNHNV and YYDKDF (reference sequence). The CDR3 spans 16 residues. CDR3 DNA sequence: TGTGCCACGAGAGGTCGAGGGGTCGCAACTAATGAAAAACTGTTTTTT. It translates to CATRGRGVATNEKLFF.

CDR3 in amino acids: CASRLGSSNTGELFF. CDR3 coding DNA: TGTGCCAGCAGATTGGGCTCCTCGAACACCGGGGAGCTGTTTTTT. This sequence joins TRBV28 and TRBJ2-2, with D unclear. With 6 bases removed from V and 0 bases from J, the gap between germline ends came to 11 bases. The germline V gene has CDR1 MDHEN and CDR2 SYDVKM. This CDR3 spans 15 amino acids.

The rearrangement links TRBV29-1 to TRBJ2-1, with D perhaps matching TRBD1 or TRBD2 (6 bases each). In germline, CDR1 is SQVTM, CDR2 ANQGSEA. The CDR3 is made up of 18 amino acids. The germline V and J ends were trimmed by 7 bases and 2 bases, with 27 bases remaining between them. The CDR3 spells CSAKGGTPPTGTYNEQFF. The CDR3 DNA sequence: TGCAGCGCCAAAGGAGGGACACCTCCTACGGGAACCTACAATGAGCAGTTCTTC.